This T cell receptor (beta chain) is drawn from a study of cytomegalovirus exposure and HLA in healthy donors listed by TCRdb under 2017. Describing the broader study: An earlier analysis of 587 of the donors reported around 280 Gb of sequence data and some 110 million unique TCR beta sequences obtained from about 180 million T cells. Besides the first cohort of some 670 subjects, a separate validation cohort made up of roughly 120 different subjects was used. The study aimed to test whether signatures of past pathogen exposure could be identified by cataloging public T cell receptors. Of the roughly 420 genotyped donors, 65% to 90% were placed in the genetic ancestry cluster associated with self-reported Caucasian donors. A later analysis re-analyzed previously published TCR beta repertoires from 666 donors and added high-resolution HLA genotyping to study TCR occurrence patterns. All discovery cohort repertoires had been generated using a single sequencing platform. Donor age, sex, ethnicity and CMV serostatus were compiled alongside the repertoire data. The study used immunosequencing to profile the T cell repertoires of around 600 subjects and linked those repertoires to cytomegalovirus serostatus. Genome-wide SNP genotypes for about 55% of the 666 donors were used in a later genetic analysis, which treated that subset as a discovery cohort. Rather than using new phenotypic data, the later analysis identified candidate immune exposures from TCR beta sequences and from how often those sequences occurred across donors. To predict cytomegalovirus infection status, the study brought together high-throughput TCR immunosequencing, statistical association of individual TCRs with disease status, and machine learning. An earlier analysis of some 500 of the donors used high-throughput TCR beta sequencing to judge whether each TCR beta V gene segment behaved as functional or pseudogenic. HLA typing included class I and class II loci at four-digit resolution. An early release covering roughly 600 HLA-typed donors comprised about 320 gigabases of sequencing data and roughly 85 million unique TCR sequences. Typing coverage varied by locus: about 620-640 donors for A, B, C, DRB1 and DQB1; more than 500 for DQA1; some 610 for DPA1; roughly 470 for DPB1. Four or five DR-DQ haplotypes were handled as single units for association and clustering, since linkage in the cohort was strong. Among roughly 400 genotyped donors of the cohort, an average of around 250,000 unique TCR beta nucleotide sequences was sequenced per donor, of which about 20% were non-productive. The full study reports these points: Most TCR sequences were seen in very few donors, while some public TCRs were found in many individuals. In a later analysis, most CMV-associated TCR beta chains were found to appear HLA-restricted, with HLA associations seemingly driven largely by CMV exposure. A later genetic analysis associated a missense DCLRE1C variant with V-gene and J-gene trimming of TCR beta chains, and an independent cohort replicated the association. In the study, approximately 150 TCR beta chains were listed as associated with cytomegalovirus. Some IMGT-functional V segments, including TRBV6-2 and TRBV6-3, could not be distinguished by the 87-base-pair reads and were therefore excluded. A further reported finding was that TCR beta sequences accurately predicted the HLA-A and HLA-B alleles for most subjects in the first cohort. Compared with the roughly 600-donor mean, donors in an Asian-associated ancestry cluster had fewer N-insertions in productive TCRs, according to a later genetic analysis. For the cohort, immune exposure information was limited to CMV serostatus. A later analysis found that HLA-associated TCR beta chains were more clonally expanded and had lower generation probabilities than equally common non-associated chains. Because counts were too low, seventeen rarely observed V segments, including chromosome 9 orphons, were left out of the earlier analysis of 587 of the donors. According to a later analysis, TCR association rates differed among HLA loci, with DRB1 alleles showing the most associated TCRs and HLA-C alleles showing the fewest. The presence/absence analyses assumed that sequencing depth was roughly uniform across donors, and that assumption may not be true. The sequencing pipeline was judged likely to have produced a cluster of highly shared sequence variants as a technical artifact. Correlated functional status among segregating V segments might reflect linkage disequilibrium, but an unknown experimental factor could not be ruled out. A later analysis associated approximately 17,000 TCR beta sequences with specific HLA alleles at a false discovery rate of 0.05. In an earlier analysis of approximately 600 of the donors, most TCR beta V segments were observed in productive rearrangements about 90% or about 30% of the time, broadly matching IMGT annotations. The authors suggested that the approach could potentially be generalized to other disease states and immunological phenotypes. HLA typing was unavailable for some donors at each locus, so association tests used only the typed subset. When HLA alleles, especially DR and DQ, strongly co-occurred, TCR associations were difficult to assign to individual alleles. In vitro tests confirmed that a few of the cytomegalovirus-associated TCR beta chains recognize cytomegalovirus antigens. The cohort was sequenced for TCR beta chains only, and without alpha or paired-chain data the features that could be detected were limited. In both the original and validation cohorts, the classifier was reported to diagnose cytomegalovirus status with high specificity and sensitivity. Several of the top co-occurrence clusters appeared to be linked to parvovirus B19, influenza, CMV and Epstein-Barr virus, according to a later analysis.

The protocol used for the library was the immunoSEQ multiplex PCR assay. The multiplex PCR relied on a mix of 60 forward primers for TCR Vbeta segments and 13 reverse primers for TCR Jbeta segments. Amplification of the CDR3 region of rearranged TCR beta genes was performed with a multiplex PCR assay on genomic DNA. On the Illumina HiSeq System, the amplified TCR beta libraries were sequenced as 87-base-pair reads. As for the original processing: In a later analysis, approximately 74 million unique TCR beta chains were counted across the 666 repertoires, and around 11 million of these chains were shared by at least two donors. To remove PCR and sequencing errors, raw reads were error-corrected and collapsed into unique sequences using a nearest-neighbor algorithm that merged closely related sequences. V, D and J gene segments were assigned by aligning CDR3 sequences to IMGT reference sequences. For a sequence to be retained, a match of at least six nucleotides was required to both a V gene segment and a J gene segment. A rearrangement counted as productive if the CDR3 had no stop codons and remained in frame with V and J, and every other rearrangement counted as non-productive. Following IMGT convention, CDR3 was defined as the stretch from the second conserved V-encoded cysteine to the conserved J-encoded phenylalanine. In an earlier analysis of approximately 590 of the donors, sequences lacking an unambiguous match to a single V gene segment were excluded. In an earlier analysis of 450 to 750 of the donors, a V segment was called functional when productive rearrangements were above 56.7%, and segregating when the standard deviation between donors exceeded 5%. A statistical classification framework was developed to diagnose cytomegalovirus status using the catalog of TCR beta chain sequences. In a later analysis, V and J genes were assigned by comparing TCR nucleotide sequences against IMGT/GENE-DB human TR gene sequences. In a later analysis, CDR3 sequences and most-parsimonious VDJ recombination scenarios were assigned using the TCRdist pipeline. In a later analysis, every TCR beta chain was defined by the combination of its CDR3 amino acid sequence and its V-gene family, and reads without a unique V-gene family were dropped. A later analysis removed roughly 590 highly shared, low-generation-probability nucleotide sequences to deal with suspected cross-contamination and a sequencing artifact. In a later analysis, a clonal expansion index was calculated for each public chain from normalized within-repertoire ranks of inferred template counts. In a later analysis, generation probabilities were computed using a VDJ recombination model fitted to out-of-frame rearrangements, and the results were checked against IGoR. A later analysis scored TCR-TCR, TCR-HLA and TCR-CMV co-occurrence with hypergeometric tests, applying a repertoire-size bias correction to TCR pairs. To estimate false discovery rates, a later analysis permuted the HLA or CMV assignments 20 times. In a later analysis, co-occurring TCRs were grouped with DBSCAN, and TCRdist sequence similarity was added when clustering was performed within HLA-allele-positive subsets. Repertoires with fewer than 30,000 or more than 120,000 public chains, plus five repertoires with anomalous nucleotide sharing, were excluded from co-occurrence clustering. TCRdb retrieved this table from immuneACCESS and kept in-frame rearrangements only. Not all clones are present; in checked studies, unresolved V genes account for under half, and no reason is known for the remainder. The V and J calls and clone size come from that table; D and trimming were worked out from the DNA. The sample table lists 95,000 to 150,000 clones, 15% of them with a count of one. The ten top clones hold 1.9% of the sample.

This clone has more than one count but fewer than ten. Its antigen has not been determined. Qualities for individual bases were not recorded, and no much larger clone is one base off. In total, over 600 healthy bone marrow donors made up the cohort. All cohort members were sampled while nominally healthy, although unrecorded immune exposures were likely present. The donor tested CMV seronegative and was one of the 352 seronegative cohort members. A peripheral blood sample was collected from each donor, and TCR beta sequencing was performed on peripheral blood mononuclear cells. The Qiagen DNeasy Blood Extraction Kit was used to extract genomic DNA from the blood cell samples. For CDR1 and CDR2, the germline V gene lists SGHRS and YFSETQ. The junction shows trimming of 7 bases on V and 0 bases on J, and the gene matches do not reach 4 bases of it. The cysteine opens and the phenylalanine closes a CDR3 of 15 amino acids. Of all the DNA, just the CDR3 is kept, 45 bases in frame from base 1.

The TCR was taken from a woman younger than 30 in good health and CMV-seronegative. The sample was PBMCs. The V gene is TRBV5-1 and the J gene is TRBJ2-2, and TRBD1 aligns with 9 junction nucleotides. In nucleotide form, the sequence is TGCGCCAGCGGGGGGACAGGGTCGAACACCGGGGAGCTGTTTTTT. Translated, it reads CASGGTGSNTGELFF.